The 12 T cell receptor beta chains below were found in one sample sequenced in a study of identifying expanded T cells in peripheral blood. Produced via immunoSEQ multiplex PCR; TCRdb's table is partial and in-frame only. The data contain 100,000 or so clones, around 88% of them singletons. Specimen: blood. The source of these receptors is a person between 18 and 75 years old in good health.

The genes are TRBV9 and TRBJ2-7, with no clear D. The CDR3 extends over 15 amino acids. The V gene lost 0 bases and the J gene lost 0 bases, with 10 bases spanning the gap. CDR1 is SGDLS and CDR2 is YYNGEE in the germline V gene. CDR3: CASSVVPQPSYEQYF. CDR3 sequence (DNA): TGTGCCAGCAGCGTAGTCCCTCAACCCTCCTACGAGCAGTACTTC.

In the case of this clone: Other DNA variants within this sample encode the same CDR3. The chain recombines TRBV6-5 with TRBJ1-2; the D gene is possibly TRBD1 (5 bases). Trimming took 2 bases from V and 7 from J, leaving 8 bases between them. The CDR3 sequence is 12 residues long. Germline V CDR1 and CDR2: MNHEY, SVGAGI. The DNA for the CDR3 is TGTGCCAGCAGTTACCGCGGGGGTGGCTACACCTTC. The encoded protein is CASSYRGGGYTF.

This chain links TRBV25-1 with TRBJ2-5; TRBD1 agrees at 7 bases. Germline values: CDR1 MGHDK, CDR2 SYGVNS. The CDR3 consists of 14 residues. After removal of 3 bases from V and 7 bases from J, the junction contained 8 bases not matched to a gene. DNA for the CDR3: TGTGCCAGCAGTGAGAGACAGGGCCTGGCGACCCAGTACTTC. It yields the protein CASSERQGLATQYF. The full variable domain, rest sourced from reference TRBV25-1 and TRBJ2-5, is EADIYQTPRYLVIGTGKKITLECSQTMGHDKMYWYQQDPGMELHLIHYSYGVNSTEKGDLSSESTVSRIRTEHFPLTLESARPSHTSQYLCASSERQGLATQYFGPGTRLLVL.

V and J are TRBV7-2 and TRBJ1-6, with unresolved D. V was shortened by 6 bases and J by 5 bases, with 5 bases between the two germline ends. The CDR3 has 12 residues. Germline V gene sequence: CDR1 SGHTA, CDR2 FQGNSA. CDR3 DNA sequence: TGTGCCAGCAGGATCAATAATTCACCCCTCCACTTT. It codes for CASRINNSPLHF.

This chain joins TRBV4-3 and TRBJ2-1, with 12 positions matching TRBD2. The J segment lost 6 bases and the V segment lost 4 bases, leaving 7 bases of the junction unmatched. Germline V CDR1 and CDR2: LGHNA, YSLEER. The CDR3 spans 16 residues. The CDR3 DNA is TGCGCCAGCAGCCCAAGCCAGACTAGCGGGGGCAATGAGCAGTTCTTC. Its protein is CASSPSQTSGGNEQFF.

In its sample, this clone was seen a few times. This chain uses TRBV18 with TRBJ1-6; D unresolved. From germline, CDR1 is KGHSH and CDR2 LQKENI. Trimming removed 4 bases from V and 9 bases from J, with 13 bases in between. This CDR3 is built from 14 residues. As DNA, the CDR3 is TGTGCCAGCTCACTCCAGGAGAGGGTTTCACCCCTCCACTTT. It encodes CASSLQERVSPLHF.

Regarding this clone: Other DNA sequences in the same sample also yield this CDR3. The chain uses TRBV6-5 and TRBJ1-4, with TRBD1 identical over 7 bases. This CDR3 is built from 14 residues. The V segment lost 4 bases and the J segment 5 bases; nucleotides outside the gene matches: 4. CDR1 MNHEY and CDR2 SVGAGI come from the germline V gene. CDR3 region: CASSSGTANEKLFF. The CDR3 bases are TGTGCCAGCAGTTCCGGGACAGCCAATGAAAAACTGTTTTTT.

V gene TRBV9 combines with J gene TRBJ1-3, with D possibly being TRBD1 (5 bases). The germline V gene has CDR1 SGDLS and CDR2 YYNGEE. The length of the CDR3 is 14 residues. V was clipped by 2 bases and J by 1 base, with 7 bases between them. CDR3 protein: CASSVDSSGNTIYF. Written as DNA, the CDR3 is TGTGCCAGCAGCGTTGACAGTTCTGGAAACACCATATATTTT.

V and J are TRBV29-1 and TRBJ1-1; D gene uncertain. V was cut by 4 bases and J by 0 bases, with 9 bases left in between. The CDR3 spans 13 residues. The V gene's germline CDR1 is SQVTM and CDR2 ANQGSEA. In DNA form, the CDR3 reads TGCAGCGTTGTCCGGCCCATGAACACTGAAGCTTTCTTT. This translates into CSVVRPMNTEAFF.

In its sample, this clone was seen once. The chain has TRBV7-9 and TRBJ2-5, with 10 bases aligning to TRBD1. After removal of 5 bases from V and 1 base from J, the junction contained 4 bases not matched to a gene. From germline, CDR1 is SEHNR and CDR2 FQNEAQ (reference sequence). The CDR3 has 15 amino acids. This CDR3 reads CASSPRTGGQETQYF. The CDR3 DNA sequence: TGTGCCAGCAGCCCCCGGACAGGGGGCCAAGAGACCCAGTACTTC.

The rearrangement joins TRBV7-2 to TRBJ2-3; D is tentatively TRBD1 or TRBD2 (5 bases each). With 1 base removed from V and 2 bases from J, the gap between germline ends came to 13 bases. The length of the CDR3 is 16 residues. Germline V CDR1 and CDR2: SGHTA, FQGNSA. CDR3 region: CASSLGGWGSTDTQYF. Here the CDR3 DNA reads TGTGCCAGCAGCTTAGGGGGGTGGGGATCCACAGATACGCAGTATTTT.

The V gene is TRBV10-3, the J gene TRBJ1-2; D perhaps matches TRBD1 (6 bases). Looked up from germline, CDR1 is ENHRY and CDR2 is SYGVKD. The CDR3 has 15 residues. Trimming took off 4 bases at V and 6 bases at J, with 18 bases between the two ends. DNA of the CDR3: TGTGCCATCAGTGGAGTGGGCAGGGGAGGAGATGGCTACACCTTC. Amino acid sequence: CAISGVGRGGDGYTF.